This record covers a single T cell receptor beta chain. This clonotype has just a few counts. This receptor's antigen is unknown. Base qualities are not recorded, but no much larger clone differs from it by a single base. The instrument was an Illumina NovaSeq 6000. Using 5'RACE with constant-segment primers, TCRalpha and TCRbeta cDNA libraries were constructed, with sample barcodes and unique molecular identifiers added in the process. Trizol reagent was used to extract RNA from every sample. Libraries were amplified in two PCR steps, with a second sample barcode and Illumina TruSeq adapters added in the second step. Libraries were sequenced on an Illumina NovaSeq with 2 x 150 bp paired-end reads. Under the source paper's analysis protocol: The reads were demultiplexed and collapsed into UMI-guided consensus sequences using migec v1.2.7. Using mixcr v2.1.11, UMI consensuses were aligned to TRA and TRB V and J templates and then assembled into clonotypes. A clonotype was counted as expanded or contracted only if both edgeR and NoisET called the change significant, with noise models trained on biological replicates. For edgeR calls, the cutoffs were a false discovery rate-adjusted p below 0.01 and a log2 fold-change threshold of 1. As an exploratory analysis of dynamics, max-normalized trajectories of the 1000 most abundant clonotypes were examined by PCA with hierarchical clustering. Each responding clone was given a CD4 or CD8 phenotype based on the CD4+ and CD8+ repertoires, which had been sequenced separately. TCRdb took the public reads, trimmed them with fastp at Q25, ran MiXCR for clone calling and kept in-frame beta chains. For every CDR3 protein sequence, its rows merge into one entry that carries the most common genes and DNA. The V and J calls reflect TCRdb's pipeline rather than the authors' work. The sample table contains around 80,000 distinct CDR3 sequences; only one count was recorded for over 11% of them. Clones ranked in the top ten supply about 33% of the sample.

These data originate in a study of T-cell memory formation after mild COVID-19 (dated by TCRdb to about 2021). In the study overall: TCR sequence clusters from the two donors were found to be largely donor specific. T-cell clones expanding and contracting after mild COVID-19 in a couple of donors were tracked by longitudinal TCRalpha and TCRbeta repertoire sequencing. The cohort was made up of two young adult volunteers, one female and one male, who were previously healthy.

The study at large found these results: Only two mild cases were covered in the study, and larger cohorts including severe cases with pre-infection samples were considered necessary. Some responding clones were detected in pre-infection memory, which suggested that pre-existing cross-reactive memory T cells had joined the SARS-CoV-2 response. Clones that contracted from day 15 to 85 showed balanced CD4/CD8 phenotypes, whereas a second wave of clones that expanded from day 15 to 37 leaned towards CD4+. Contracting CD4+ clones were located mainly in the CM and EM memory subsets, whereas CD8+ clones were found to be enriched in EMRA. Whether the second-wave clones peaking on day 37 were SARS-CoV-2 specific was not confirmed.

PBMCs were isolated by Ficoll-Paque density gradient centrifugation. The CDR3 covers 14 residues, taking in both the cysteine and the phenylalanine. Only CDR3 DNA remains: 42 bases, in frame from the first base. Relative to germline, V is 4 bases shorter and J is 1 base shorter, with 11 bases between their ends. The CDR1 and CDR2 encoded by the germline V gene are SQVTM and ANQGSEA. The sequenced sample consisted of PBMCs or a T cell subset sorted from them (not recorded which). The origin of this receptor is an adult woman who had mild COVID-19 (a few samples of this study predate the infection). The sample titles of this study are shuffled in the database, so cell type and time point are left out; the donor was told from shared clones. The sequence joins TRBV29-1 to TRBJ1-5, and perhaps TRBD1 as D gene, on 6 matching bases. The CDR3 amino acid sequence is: CSVAKQGSNQPQHF. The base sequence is TGCAGCGTTGCGAAGCAGGGGAGCAATCAGCCCCAGCATTTT.